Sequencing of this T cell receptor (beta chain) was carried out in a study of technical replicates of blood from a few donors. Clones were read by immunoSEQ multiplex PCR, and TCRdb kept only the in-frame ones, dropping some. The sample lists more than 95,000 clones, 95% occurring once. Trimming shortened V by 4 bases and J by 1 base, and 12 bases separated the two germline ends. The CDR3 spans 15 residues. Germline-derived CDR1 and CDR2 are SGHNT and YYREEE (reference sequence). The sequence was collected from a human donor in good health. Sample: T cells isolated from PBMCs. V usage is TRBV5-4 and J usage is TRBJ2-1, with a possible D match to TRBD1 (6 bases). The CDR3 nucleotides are TGTGCCAGCAGCCCGAGGACAGCTTCCTACAATGAGCAGTTCTTC. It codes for CASSPRTASYNEQFF.